In this sample, the clone carrying this T cell receptor (beta chain) turned up a few times. Its antigen remains unidentified. The CDR3 sequence is 17 residues long. After removal of 2 bases from V and 1 base from J, the junction contained 6 bases not matched to a gene. The data derive from a study of T cells after yellow fever vaccination. General observations from the study: Contaminating bulk clonotypes could be abundant in FACS-sorted repertoires. Only a small proportion of the clonotypes turned up in both the CD4 and the CD8 compartments, likely arising from convergent recombination. Though weaker, the secondary response peaked faster, on day 5 versus 15.

Universal primer sites and UMIs were introduced during 5'RACE template-switching synthesis of TCR cDNA. TCRdb reprocessed the 5' RACE reads via MiXCR and lists one record per CDR3 protein. The data contain just under 600,000 distinct CDR3 sequences, approximately 13% of them seen just once; the ten biggest clones take up over 13%. The sequence was obtained from a man aged 30 to 45 who received the YFV17D yellow fever vaccine. The sequences come from PBMCs, collected on the day of the yellow fever booster vaccination. The rearrangement joins TRBV12-3 or TRBV12-4 to TRBJ1-3; 9 nucleotides agree with TRBD1. The CDR3 is CASSLPGTGLSGNTIYF. For the CDR3, the DNA is TGTGCCAGCAGTTTACCCGGGACAGGGCTTTCTGGAAACACCATATATTTT.